A single sample is the source of the 26 T cell receptor beta chains below, sequenced in a study of metastatic and nonmetastatic thyroid tumors. All patients were treatment-naive before thyroid surgery. TCRdb used MiXCR to call clones anew from the PCR reads. This table holds about 15,000 clones, about 26% found once. Sequences were obtained from blood. The receptors here all came from a male donor with papillary thyroid cancer or a benign thyroid nodule (not recorded which). Some clones in this sample may be carry-over from other donors' samples.

In this sample, this clone turned up a few times. The chain couples TRBV6-1 to TRBJ1-4; D ambiguous. CDR3 size: 15 residues. Per germline, CDR1 MNHNS and CDR2 SASEGT. The V and J ends lost 0 bases and 0 bases respectively, with 5 bases between them. CDR3 nucleotides: TGTGCCAGCAGTGAAGCTGGGGCAACTAATGAAAAACTGTTTTTT. The encoded protein is CASSEAGATNEKLFF.

This clone has at least ten counts. The rearrangement joins TRBV6-2 or TRBV6-3 to TRBJ1-4; D gene ambiguous. Germline loops: CDR1 MNHEY, CDR2 SVGEGT. CDR3 length: 12 residues. V lost 6 bases, J lost 7 bases, and 9 bases lay in between. The CDR3 coding sequence is TGTGCCAGCAGCTACATAGGTGAAAAACTGTTTTTT. Its protein is CASSYIGEKLFF.

V and J are TRBV28 and TRBJ2-6; 8 bases are a match to TRBD1. The CDR3 covers 18 residues. V trimming: 5 bases; J trimming: 2 bases; junction bases outside the gene matches: 11. CDR1 is MDHEN, CDR2 SYDVKM, per germline. CDR3 sequence: CASSNYGQGPTGANVLTF. As DNA, the CDR3 is TGTGCCAGCAGTAACTACGGACAGGGACCCACTGGGGCCAACGTCCTGACTTTC.

In its sample, this clone was seen many times. The chain is built from TRBV7-9 and TRBJ2-1; no firm D call. V gave up 1 base and J gave up 7 bases, with 11 bases separating them. Germline lookup yields CDR1 SEHNR and CDR2 FQNEAQ (reference sequence). The CDR3 has 14 residues. The CDR3 loop reads CASSLVGGQNEQFF. CDR3 in DNA: TGTGCCAGCAGCTTAGTTGGTGGCCAAAATGAGCAGTTCTTC.

This clone was observed a handful of times. The V gene is TRBV6-1, the J gene TRBJ2-5, with 8 bases matching TRBD1. CDR1 MNHNS and CDR2 SASEGT come from the germline V gene. This CDR3 has 13 residues. With V trimmed by 7 bases and J by 5 bases, 6 bases remained unmatched. CDR3: CASIRTGMETQYF. The CDR3, as DNA: TGTGCCAGCATCCGGACAGGGATGGAGACCCAGTACTTC.

This clone is medium-sized (0.01 to 0.1%) in the sample. V gene TRBV20-1 combines with J gene TRBJ1-5; 9 nucleotides agree with TRBD1. The CDR3 has 15 amino acids. Germline-derived CDR1 and CDR2 are DFQATT and SNEGSKA (reference sequence). V trimming: 4 bases; J trimming: 5 bases; junction bases outside the gene matches: 9. The CDR3 region has the DNA TGCAGTGCTATAGACTCGACAGGGGGAGATCAGCCCCAGCATTTT. It specifies CSAIDSTGGDQPQHF.

In its sample, this clone was seen many times. V usage is TRBV13 and J usage is TRBJ2-7; D unclear. Germline assignment: CDR1 PRHDT and CDR2 FYEKMQ (reference sequence). CDR3 length: 11 amino acids. V gave up 5 bases and J gave up 2 bases, with 4 bases separating them. The chain's CDR3 is CASSQTYEQYF. The CDR3 DNA follows: TGTGCCAGCAGCCAGACCTACGAGCAGTACTTC.

This clone was detected only a few times. The chain links TRBV27 to TRBJ2-2; D is unclear. Germline CDR1 reads MNHEY; CDR2 reads SMNVEV (reference sequence). CDR3 length: 14 residues. The V end lost 0 bases, the J end lost 4 bases, and 6 bases lay between the germline ends. CDR3 in amino acids: CASSLSGFTGELFF. CDR3 DNA: TGTGCCAGCAGTTTATCGGGGTTCACCGGGGAGCTGTTTTTT.

This clone was counted ten times or more. The chain joins TRBV6-1 to TRBJ2-1; TRBD2 matches 12 bases. This CDR3 is built from 14 residues. Germline trimming cut 6 bases from V and 8 bases from J; bases unmatched to any gene: 5. Germline V gene lookup returns CDR1 MNHNS and CDR2 SASEGT. This CDR3 reads CASRPSGGADEQFF. CDR3 DNA: TGTGCCAGCAGACCTAGCGGGGGGGCTGATGAGCAGTTCTTC.

The chain carries TRBV28 and TRBJ2-7; TRBD1 agrees at 8 bases. The CDR3 totals 14 residues. Germline CDR1 and CDR2: MDHEN and SYDVKM. V gave up 6 bases and J gave up 4 bases; unmatched junction bases: 8. The CDR3 loop is CASRPGQVFYEQYF. The CDR3 nucleotides are TGTGCCAGCAGACCGGGACAGGTATTTTACGAGCAGTACTTC.

This clone showed up many times. The chain carries TRBV7-8 and TRBJ2-3; D is undetermined. This CDR3 has 12 residues. Trimming took off 4 bases at V and 5 bases at J, with 7 bases between the two ends. In germline, CDR1 is SGHVS, CDR2 FQNEAQ. CDR3 DNA sequence: TGTGCCAGCAGCTCCCATGGAGATACGCAGTATTTT. Protein product: CASSSHGDTQYF.

This clone appeared many times. The rearrangement uses TRBV5-4 and TRBJ2-5, with 10 bases identical to TRBD2. V trimming: 3 bases; J trimming: 0 bases; junction bases outside the gene matches: 5. This CDR3 contains 16 residues. Per the germline V gene, CDR1 is SGHNT and CDR2 is YYREEE (reference sequence). The CDR3 sequence is CASSSFLAGDQETQYF. CDR3 bases: TGTGCCAGCAGCTCCTTCCTAGCGGGGGACCAAGAGACCCAGTACTTC.

This clone was observed at least ten times. The chain links TRBV10-3 to TRBJ2-5; TRBD2 aligns across 7 bases. Trimming at V came to 8 bases and at J to 3 bases, leaving 6 bases not matched to a gene. Germline assignment: CDR1 ENHRY and CDR2 SYGVKD. The CDR3 consists of 13 residues. This chain's CDR3 is CAIGREGKETQYF. The CDR3 DNA sequence: TGTGCCATCGGTAGGGAGGGGAAAGAGACCCAGTACTTC.

This clone turned up a few times. The V call is TRBV28, the J call TRBJ1-1; D unclear. V shed 2 bases and J shed 0 bases, with 10 bases lying between them. Germline-derived CDR1 and CDR2 are MDHEN and SYDVKM. The CDR3 has 15 amino acids. The CDR3 loop is CASSLEWLVNTEAFF. CDR3 sequence (DNA): TGTGCCAGCAGTTTAGAGTGGCTAGTGAACACTGAAGCTTTCTTT.

The J gene is TRBJ1-4, the V gene TRBV28; the D is unclear. The CDR3 contains 14 residues. V lost 4 bases and J 8 bases, leaving 14 bases between the germline ends. CDR1 is MDHEN, CDR2 SYDVKM, per germline. CDR3 sequence: CASSWSSPGEKLFF. The CDR3 nucleotides are TGTGCCAGCAGTTGGTCCTCACCTGGCGAAAAACTGTTTTTT.

This clone is labeled medium-sized (0.01 to 0.1%). V usage is TRBV10-3 and J usage is TRBJ2-7; D might be TRBD2 (7 bases). CDR1 is ENHRY and CDR2 is SYGVKD in the germline V gene. The CDR3 has 17 amino acids. V was shortened by 4 bases and J by 5 bases, with 24 bases between the two germline ends. CDR3 in DNA: TGTGCCATCAGTGCATGGAGGGGGGGCCGTTCTGACGACGAGCAGTACTTC. This codes for CAISAWRGGRSDDEQYF.

This clone was counted many times. The chain couples TRBV19 to TRBJ2-3; D gene unclear. Germline V gene sequence: CDR1 LNHDA, CDR2 SQIVND (reference sequence). Deletions cut 2 bases from V and 8 bases from J, with 11 bases between. The CDR3 has 13 amino acids. The CDR3 protein is CASSITMVATQYF. The CDR3 region has the DNA TGTGCCAGTAGTATAACTATGGTTGCTACGCAGTATTTT.

With respect to this clone: A read error may account for a junction end that differs from germline. The chain recombines TRBV5-1 with TRBJ1-6; 11 nucleotides agree with TRBD1. The CDR3 totals 19 residues. Looked up from germline, CDR1 is SGHRS and CDR2 is YFSETQ. In DNA form, the CDR3 reads TGCGCCAGCAGCTTGGGTATGCCCGGGACAGGGGGTAGAAATTCACTCCTCCACTTT. Encoded protein: CASSLGMPGTGGRNSLLHF.

The chain employs TRBV30 and TRBJ2-3; maybe TRBD1 (5 bases). The CDR3 loop spans 12 amino acids. Trimming took 1 base from V and 10 from J, leaving 12 bases between them. CDR1 and CDR2 from the germline V gene are GTSNPN and SVGIG (reference sequence). This CDR3 reads CAWSASWGAQYF. CDR3 DNA: TGTGCCTGGAGTGCCTCTTGGGGCGCGCAGTATTTT.

This clone was counted ten times or more. The V gene is TRBV15, the J gene TRBJ2-7; 7 bases align to TRBD1. From germline, CDR1 is LNHNV and CDR2 YYDKDF (reference sequence). Losses at the gene ends were 0 bases for V and 5 bases for J; bases not matched to a gene: 4. The CDR3 runs to 14 residues. The CDR3 sequence is CATSRELGGHEQYF. The CDR3 nucleotides read TGTGCCACCAGCAGAGAGTTAGGGGGCCACGAGCAGTACTTC.

This clone was observed at least ten times. The chain employs TRBV5-1 and TRBJ1-4; tentatively, D is TRBD1 (6 bases). This CDR3 region has 14 residues. The germline gives CDR1 SGHRS, CDR2 YFSETQ. The V gene lost 1 base and the J gene lost 3 bases, with 7 bases spanning the gap. CDR3 in amino acids: CASSLRGPNEKLFF. In DNA, the CDR3 is TGCGCCAGCAGCTTGCGGGGGCCTAATGAAAAACTGTTTTTT.

This clone was counted at least ten times. The genes are TRBV7-9 and TRBJ1-6; 9 bases align to TRBD1. The trim removed 4 bases at V and 13 bases at J, leaving 8 bases unmatched. Germline loops: CDR1 SEHNR, CDR2 FQNEAQ (reference sequence). There are 14 residues in the CDR3. The chain's CDR3 is CASSSQGAAPPLHF. CDR3 bases: TGTGCCAGCAGCTCACAGGGGGCCGCCCCCCCCCTCCACTTT.

This clone was seen many times. The chain combines TRBV5-6 with TRBJ2-1, with D unresolved. The CDR3 length is 12 residues. Trimming stripped 3 bases from V and 9 bases from J, with 10 bases between. The V gene's germline CDR1 is SGHDT and CDR2 YYEEEE. The CDR3 here is CASSWGFSEQFF. In nucleotides, the CDR3 is TGTGCCAGCAGCTGGGGTTTTAGTGAGCAGTTCTTC.

This chain uses TRBV20-1 with TRBJ1-6, with 7 bases that match TRBD1. Germline V gives CDR1 DFQATT, CDR2 SNEGSKA (reference sequence). The trim removed 2 bases at V and 5 bases at J, leaving 12 bases unmatched. This CDR3 region has 17 residues. For the CDR3, the DNA is TGCAGTGCTAGAAGGAAGTTAATAGGGGGCAATAATTCACCCCTCCACTTT. It translates to CSARRKLIGGNNSPLHF.

V gene TRBV6-1 combines with J gene TRBJ1-1; possibly TRBD1 for D (5 bases). The V gene lost 5 bases and the J gene lost 0 bases, with 10 bases spanning the gap. This CDR3 is 14 amino acids long. The germline V gene encodes CDR1 MNHNS and CDR2 SASEGT. CDR3 DNA sequence: TGTGCCAGCAGTTGGGGGACCATGAACACTGAAGCTTTCTTT. Translated, it gives CASSWGTMNTEAFF.

This clone occurred many times. The V and J genes are TRBV5-1 and TRBJ2-3; 8 positions match TRBD2. V was clipped by 5 bases and J by 0 bases; unmatched bases: 2. Germline assignment: CDR1 SGHRS and CDR2 YFSETQ. The CDR3 sequence is 14 residues long. CDR3 sequence: CASRRGDSTDTQYF. The CDR3 DNA is TGCGCCAGCAGGCGGGGGGATAGCACAGATACGCAGTATTTT.